One and the same sample provided the 5 T cell receptor beta chains below, sequenced in a study of blood T cell repertoires in COVID-19. TCRdb's table, derived via immunoSEQ multiplex PCR, lists solely in-frame clones and lacks some. The sample consists of some 60,000 clones, 75% to 95% of them appearing once. Sequenced: peripheral blood. The receptors come from a man in his sixties with acute or convalescent COVID-19.

The chain employs TRBV19 and TRBJ2-1, with 10 bases aligning to TRBD2. The CDR3 is made up of 16 amino acids. Per the germline V gene, CDR1 is LNHDA and CDR2 is SQIVND (reference sequence). V shed 0 bases and J 4 bases; nucleotides not matched to a gene: 3. This CDR3 is CASSIEGTSAYNEQFF. CDR3 nucleotides: TGTGCCAGTAGTATAGAAGGGACTAGCGCTTACAATGAGCAGTTCTTC.

V usage is TRBV18 and J usage is TRBJ1-1; D remains ambiguous. CDR1 and CDR2 (germline): KGHSH, LQKENI. Trimming pared 0 bases from V and 4 bases from J, leaving 9 bases between. This CDR3 spans 14 amino acids. The CDR3 nucleotides are TGTGCCAGCTCACCACCCGTGAGGTTCACTGAAGCTTTCTTT. Translation gives CASSPPVRFTEAFF. The whole variable domain, remainder taken from reference TRBV18 and TRBJ1-1, is NAGVMQNPRHLVRRRGQEARLRCSPMKGHSHVYWYRQLPEEGLKFMVYLQKENIIDESGMPKERFSAEFPKEGPSILRIQQVVRGDSAAYFCASSPPVRFTEAFFGQGTRLTVV.

The CDR3 DNA is TGTGCCAGCAGTTACGGTCTAGCGGGAGTCGAGCAGTACTTC. It translates to CASSYGLAGVEQYF. This rearrangement joins TRBV6-2 or TRBV6-3 to TRBJ2-7, with 10 bases matching TRBD2. J lost 6 bases, V lost 2 bases, and 4 bases had no gene match. Germline V CDR1 and CDR2: MNHEY, SVGEGT. The CDR3 has 14 residues.

V gene TRBV5-1 combines with J gene TRBJ2-1; 7 positions match TRBD2. Germline assignment: CDR1 SGHRS and CDR2 YFSETQ. The CDR3 is made up of 13 amino acids. With V trimmed by 4 bases and J by 5 bases, 3 bases remained unmatched. The CDR3 nucleotides are TGCGCCAGCAGCCGGGGGGTGGACAATGAGCAGTTCTTC. Residues: CASSRGVDNEQFF.

V is TRBV4-2 and J is TRBJ1-4; no definite D call. CDR1 is LGHNA, CDR2 YNFKEQ, per germline. The V end lost 0 bases, the J end lost 6 bases, and 17 bases lay between the germline ends. There are 17 residues in the CDR3. The chain's CDR3 is CASSQDSTQSSYEKLFF. CDR3 in DNA: TGTGCCAGCAGCCAAGATAGCACTCAGTCAAGCTATGAAAAACTGTTTTTT.